This T cell receptor (beta chain) comes out of a study of T cell repertoires in cytomegalovirus infection. At the level of the study: Selection of CMV epitopes for the study included recently identified HLA-C-restricted and well-studied HLA-B-restricted ones. CMV infection and matching HLA type were both indicated by public TCR beta signatures. Findings and limits, study-wide: HLA-C-restricted TCR beta clonotypes specific for CMV led the ex vivo response.

Germline V gives CDR1 KGHSY, CDR2 FQNENV. Trimming took 0 bases from V and 2 from J; bases not matched to a gene: 9. CDR3 length: 17 residues. TCRdb re-analysed the reads in MiXCR, keeping a single row per CDR3 protein. The sample has 300,000 or so distinct CDR3 sequences; more than 20% are singletons. This clonotype appeared a few times. Its antigen is not known. Sequenced material: cultured PBMCs, taken from culture after CMV antigen stimulation. This sequence was found in a human donor in good health (CMV status not recorded). Some clones in this sample may be carry-over from other donors' samples. The V call is TRBV16, the J call TRBJ1-2; TRBD1 aligns across 7 bases. The CDR3 reads CASSQSVGDRENYGYTF. CDR3 in DNA: TGTGCCAGCAGCCAATCTGTAGGCGACAGGGAGAACTATGGCTACACCTTC.